This passage covers 7 T cell receptor beta chains from one sample sequenced in a study of regulatory T cells in long-lasting Graves disease. iRepertoire HTBI primers and Arm-PCR of CDR3 regions built TCR beta libraries. TCRdb independently ran MiXCR on the multiplex PCR reads; one entry per CDR3 protein. The sample gives 500,000 or so distinct CDR3 sequences, about a sixth of which show up once; 12% is in the top ten. The sample's time point: newly diagnosed GD, antithyroid drugs for less than 3 months. Following extraction of RNA from PBMCs, that RNA was used to make the TCR library. The data also belong to a second study, concerning T cells in Graves' hyperthyroidism and ophthalmopathy.

The sequences come from peripheral blood mononuclear cells (PBMCs), collected at new diagnosis, from a patient treated with antithyroid drugs. These TCRs come from a middle-aged man with Graves disease.

This clonotype was seen ten or more times. The CDR3 sequence is CASSEILNYEQYF. The CDR3, as DNA: TGTGCCAGCAGTGAGATATTGAACTACGAGCAGTACTTC. The J gene is TRBJ2-7, the V gene TRBV2; D not certain. The CDR3 sequence is 13 residues long. CDR1 and CDR2 (germline): SNHLY, FYNNEI. V was cut by 3 bases and J by 3 bases, with 9 bases left in between.

Details on this clonotype: This clone may be a read error of a much larger clone one base away. The CDR3 DNA is TGCACCAGCACCTACAAGGACGGGGAGCTGTTTTTT. This codes for CTSTYKDGELFF. The rearrangement uses TRBV5-1 and TRBJ2-2; D is unresolved. The CDR3 has 12 residues. Germline CDR1 reads SGHRS; CDR2 reads YFSETQ. The whole variable domain, filled in from reference TRBV5-1 and TRBJ2-2, reads KAGVTQTPRYLIKTRGQQVTLSCSPISGHRSVSWYQQTPGQGLQFLFEYFSETQRNKGNFPGRFSGRQFSNSRSEMNVSTLELGDSALYLCTSTYKDGELFFGEGSRLTVL.

The chain combines TRBV5-1 with TRBJ2-2; D unclear. V was shortened by 4 bases and J by 5 bases, with 12 bases between the two germline ends. Germline CDR1 and CDR2: SGHRS and YFSETQ. The CDR3 has 14 amino acids. The CDR3 nucleotides are TGCGCCAGCAGCCAGACGGTGGAAACCGGGGAGCTGTTTTTT. The encoded protein is CASSQTVETGELFF.

This clonotype was observed at least ten times. The chain carries TRBV28 and TRBJ1-1, with D possibly matching TRBD1 (6 bases). Trimming left V 5 bases short and J 2 bases short, with 9 bases between. The germline V gene encodes CDR1 MDHEN and CDR2 SYDVKM. The CDR3 extends over 13 amino acids. CDR3 sequence: CASSGRGNTEAFF. CDR3 nucleotide sequence: TGTGCCAGCAGTGGCAGGGGAAACACTGAAGCTTTCTTT.

The CDR3 coding sequence is TGTGCCAGTAGTATAACATGGAGTCATTCCGATACGCAGTATTTT. This gives the protein CASSITWSHSDTQYF. This chain uses TRBV19 with TRBJ2-3; D call uncertain. The CDR3 extends over 15 amino acids. Per the germline V gene, CDR1 is LNHDA and CDR2 is SQIVND (reference sequence). V was pared by 2 bases and J by 6 bases, with 15 bases between.

This chain links TRBV20-1 with TRBJ2-5, with D maybe TRBD1 (6 bases). The V end was cut by 6 bases, the J end by 2 bases, with 16 bases between. Looked up from germline, CDR1 is DFQATT and CDR2 is SNEGSKA (reference sequence). This CDR3 has 14 residues. The DNA of the CDR3 is TGCAGTGCCCACAATACAGGGCGGCAAGAGACCCAGTACTTC. It encodes CSAHNTGRQETQYF.

This clonotype has ten or more counts. The rearrangement uses TRBV20-1 and TRBJ2-7, with 8 bases that match TRBD1. V lost 2 bases and J lost 3; bases outside the gene matches: 3. Germline CDR1 reads DFQATT; CDR2 reads SNEGSKA (reference sequence). This CDR3 is 13 amino acids long. Written as DNA, the CDR3 is TGCAGTGCTAGAAGACAGGGGAACTACGAGCAGTACTTC. This codes for CSARRQGNYEQYF.